Listed below are T cell receptor beta chains from one sample, sequenced in a study of beta chain features in type 1 diabetes. Assay: immunoSEQ multiplex PCR; the TCRdb copy retains only in-frame clones and omits some. Of hundreds of thousands of clones listed, 15% to 19% are singletons. Sequencing was carried out using naive CD4+ T cells from blood. The receptor set was obtained from a man aged 18 to 29 in good health. The CDR3 runs from the conserved cysteine through the conserved F or W. D genes are given only for firm matches. Part of the rows lack a size; the others show once, few, many or a class for expanded clones.

.	TRBV30	TRBJ1-1	.	TGTGCCTGGAAACATGGTGGGAACACTGAAGCTTTCTTT	CAWKHGGNTEAFF
.	TRBV28	TRBJ2-5	few	TGTGCCAGCAATTACAGGGAGGAGACCCAGTACTTC	CASNYREETQYF
TRBD2	TRBV2	TRBJ2-1	few	TGTGCCAGCAGTGGACGGGAGGGCAACTCCTACAATGAGCAGTTCTTC	CASSGREGNSYNEQFF
TRBD1	TRBV25-1	TRBJ2-2	.	TGTGCCAGCAGTGGGACAGGGGGTAGGACCGGGGAGCTGTTTTTT	CASSGTGGRTGELFF
.	TRBV5-1	TRBJ1-5	.	TGCGCCAGCAGCTTGGGGGGGGCTCAGCCCCAGCATTTT	CASSLGGAQPQHF
.	TRBV23-1	TRBJ2-5	few	TGCGCCAGCACTCGTGACAGAAATCAAGAGACCCAGTACTTC	CASTRDRNQETQYF
.	TRBV4-1	TRBJ2-7	.	TGCGCCAGCAGCCAAGAAGGTGGCTACGAGCAGTACTTC	CASSQEGGYEQYF
.	TRBV4-3	TRBJ2-1	.	TGCGCCAGCAGCCAATGGACTCACACCGCCTACAATGAGCAGTTCTTC	CASSQWTHTAYNEQFF
.	TRBV28	TRBJ1-5	few	TGTGCCAGCATGGCGGGACCTTATCAGCCCCAGCATTTT	CASMAGPYQPQHF
TRBD1	TRBV4-1	TRBJ1-5	.	TGCGCCAGCAGCCTGGGGATGAGGGGGCGCCGTATCGATCAGCCCCAGCATTTT	CASSLGMRGRRIDQPQHF
.	TRBV28	TRBJ1-2	.	TGTGCCAGCAGTTTAGGGAACAGCCCCTATGGCTACACCTTC	CASSLGNSPYGYTF
TRBD1	TRBV7-9	TRBJ2-3	.	TGTGCCAGCAGCTTAGCGACAGGGGGAAGGACAGATACGCAGTATTTT	CASSLATGGRTDTQYF
.	TRBV30	TRBJ1-1	.	TGTGCCTGGTCGGTGAACACTGAAGCTTTCTTT	CAWSVNTEAFF
TRBD2	TRBV7-2	TRBJ2-7	few	TGTGCCAGCAGCTTAGCGTTGGGACTAGCGGGGGGGCCTAGGTCCTCCTACGAGCAGTACTTC	CASSLALGLAGGPRSSYEQYF
.	TRBV9	TRBJ2-3	.	TGTGCCAGCAGCGTTTCCCAGGGGCGCACAGATACGCAGTATTTT	CASSVSQGRTDTQYF
.	TRBV30	TRBJ1-2	few	TGTGCCTGGACCCGGGACAACGCTAACTATGGCTACACCTTC	CAWTRDNANYGYTF
.	TRBV6-1	TRBJ1-1	once	TGTGCCAGCAGTCGGGGGGAAGCTTTCTTT	CASSRGEAFF
.	TRBV7-2	TRBJ1-5	.	TGTGCCAGCAGCTTAGGATCGAGTCAGCCCCAGCATTTT	CASSLGSSQPQHF
.	TRBV7-7	TRBJ1-4	.	TGTGCCAGCAGCCCTATCCGGAATGAAAAACTGTTTTTT	CASSPIRNEKLFF
.	TRBV9	TRBJ1-2	.	TGTGCCAGCAGCCCCCGTCAGGGGTATGGCTACACCTTC	CASSPRQGYGYTF
.	TRBV9	TRBJ2-1	.	TGTGCCAGCAGCGCCTTGACTAGCTCCTACAATGAGCAGTTCTTC	CASSALTSSYNEQFF
.	TRBV2	TRBJ2-5	few	TGTGCCACCAGGGGATACAGACAAGAGACCCAGTACTTC	CATRGYRQETQYF
.	TRBV18	TRBJ1-2	few	TGTGCCAGCTCACCCCTGTATAGGGGTGACGACTATGGCTACACCTTC	CASSPLYRGDDYGYTF
TRBD1	TRBV7-3	TRBJ2-1	.	TGTGCCAGCAGCTCGCAGGGGGCGAAGAACAATGAGCAGTTCTTC	CASSSQGAKNNEQFF
TRBD1	TRBV7-8	TRBJ2-3	.	TGTGCCAGCAGCCTTGGACAGGGAACAGATACGCAGTATTTT	CASSLGQGTDTQYF
TRBD1	TRBV4-3	TRBJ1-1	.	TGCGCCAGCAGACGACAGGGTATCGCTGAAGCTTTCTTT	CASRRQGIAEAFF
.	TRBV28	TRBJ1-2	.	TGTGCCAGCAGTACCCTCAAGCGACAGCCCTTCTATGGCTACACCTTC	CASSTLKRQPFYGYTF
.	TRBV5-4	TRBJ2-5	.	TGTGCCAGCAGCTTGTTGGGGGGCCTAGAGACCCAGTACTTC	CASSLLGGLETQYF
TRBD1	TRBV4-1	TRBJ2-5	.	TGCGCCAGCAGCCAAGAAGGGACAGGGAGGGAGACCCAGTACTTC	CASSQEGTGRETQYF
.	TRBV4-1	TRBJ2-3	few	TGCGCCAGCAGCCAAGATCCCCAGGGGAGAGGGGATACGCAGTATTTT	CASSQDPQGRGDTQYF
.	TRBV15	TRBJ1-2	few	TGTGCCACCAGCAGACAGAACTATGGCTACACCTTC	CATSRQNYGYTF
.	TRBV5-1	TRBJ2-7	.	TGCGCCAGCAGCTTGTTTGAACTAGCCAGGTCCTACGAGCAGTACTTC	CASSLFELARSYEQYF
TRBD1	TRBV4-3	TRBJ2-7	.	TGCGCCAGCAGCCAAGAGAGAGGGGGCGGCGAGCAGTACTTC	CASSQERGGGEQYF
TRBD1	TRBV5-4	TRBJ2-7	few	TGTGCCAGCAGCTTGGGACAGGGGGTCCGCAACGAGCAGTACTTC	CASSLGQGVRNEQYF
.	TRBV9	TRBJ1-1	few	TGTGCCAGCAGCGTAGATGGGAACACTGAAGCTTTCTTT	CASSVDGNTEAFF
.	TRBV2	TRBJ2-6	few	TGTGCCAGCAGGGGTAGCTCTGGGGCCAACGTCCTGACTTTC	CASRGSSGANVLTF
.	TRBV2	TRBJ1-2	.	TGTGCCAGCAGTGTGGAGGGGTCCAACTATGGCTACACCTTC	CASSVEGSNYGYTF
TRBD2	TRBV7-9	TRBJ2-3	few	TGTGCCAGCAGCTTAGACCGGACTAGCGGAATCACAGATACGCAGTATTTT	CASSLDRTSGITDTQYF
TRBD2	TRBV4-2	TRBJ2-2	.	TGTGCCAGCAGTCGGGACTACAACACCGGGGAGCTGTTTTTT	CASSRDYNTGELFF
.	TRBV27	TRBJ2-7	.	TGTGCCAGCAGTAGGGAAGGAGGGACACCCCCTGGGGAGCAGTACTTC	CASSREGGTPPGEQYF
.	TRBV28	TRBJ1-1	few	TGTGCCAGCAGGGAAAGCCCCATGAACACTGAAGCTTTCTTT	CASRESPMNTEAFF
.	TRBV5-4	TRBJ1-2	.	TGTGCCAGCAGCTTGGACAGCGCATCTTATGGCTACACCTTC	CASSLDSASYGYTF
TRBD1	TRBV11-1	TRBJ1-2	few	TGTGCCAGCAGGCTGACAGGGACCCATGGCTACACCTTC	CASRLTGTHGYTF
TRBD2	TRBV4-2	TRBJ2-3	.	TGTGCCAGCCGAGCGGGAGGGTTAGGCACAGATACGCAGTATTTT	CASRAGGLGTDTQYF
.	TRBV27	TRBJ1-6	.	TGTGCCAGCAGTACCAGACAGCGCTATAATTCACCCCTCCACTTT	CASSTRQRYNSPLHF
.	TRBV10-3	TRBJ2-3	few	TGTGCCATCGCAACCACCACAGATACGCAGTATTTT	CAIATTTDTQYF
TRBD1	TRBV7-9	TRBJ2-4	few	TGTGCCAGCAGCTTGCTTCCGGGACAGAAAAACATTCAGTACTTC	CASSLLPGQKNIQYF
TRBD2	TRBV19	TRBJ2-1	few	TGTGCCAGTACCGGGGGGACCTACAATGAGCAGTTCTTC	CASTGGTYNEQFF
TRBD1	TRBV7-9	TRBJ2-7	.	TGTGCCAGCAGCTTCGGACAGGGCTACGAGCAGTACTTC	CASSFGQGYEQYF
.	TRBV5-6	TRBJ1-2	few	TGTGCCAGCAGCGTAGGAACTGCTGGCTACACCTTC	CASSVGTAGYTF
.	TRBV4-1	TRBJ2-7	.	TGCGCCAGCAGCCGAGGAGGGTCTACCTACGAGCAGTACTTC	CASSRGGSTYEQYF
.	TRBV27	TRBJ2-7	.	TGTGCCAGCCTCCGACCTTACGAGCAGTACTTC	CASLRPYEQYF
.	TRBV30	TRBJ1-6	few	TGTGCCTCCAGTGGCACTAGCTCCTATAATTCACCCCTCCACTTT	CASSGTSSYNSPLHF
TRBD2	TRBV7-8	TRBJ2-2	.	TGTGCCAGCAGCTTATCACTAGCGGTTAACACCGGGGAGCTGTTTTTT	CASSLSLAVNTGELFF
.	TRBV7-9	TRBJ2-7	.	TGTGCCAGCAGCTTATTGTTGGGGGTTAGCGGATCCTACGAGCAGTACTTC	CASSLLLGVSGSYEQYF
.	TRBV15	TRBJ2-6	.	TGTGCCACCAGCGCCAGAACTGGGGCCAACGTCCTGACTTTC	CATSARTGANVLTF
.	TRBV18	TRBJ2-3	few	TGTGCCAGCTCATCTTCTCAGGGGGATACGCAGTATTTT	CASSSSQGDTQYF
.	TRBV9	TRBJ2-1	few	TGTGCCAGCAGCGTAGGGGTAGGGAGCTCCTACAATGAGCAGTTCTTC	CASSVGVGSSYNEQFF
TRBD1	TRBV29-1	TRBJ1-2	few	TGCAGCGTTGGAGAGGGGACAGGGGAGAAGTATGGCTACACCTTC	CSVGEGTGEKYGYTF